This T cell receptor (beta chain) stems from a study of CD8 T cells in Susac syndrome. In blood CD8+ and CD4+ T cells, TCR beta underwent sequencing. Negative isolation yielded CD4+ and CD8+ T cells, and FACS enriched TEMRA cells. The CDR3 contains 11 residues. V lost 4 bases and J lost 4, with 5 bases in between. Per germline, CDR1 SQVTM and CDR2 ANQGSEA. RNA was extracted with the RNeasy kit, and a quantity of roughly 0.5 to 1 ug was reverse transcribed using random hexamers. Coverage of TCR beta CDR3 amplification by immunoSEQ multiplex PCR extended to 54 Vbeta and 13 Jbeta. MiXCR, applied by TCRdb to the immunoSEQ multiplex PCR reads, yields one record per CDR3 protein. The repertoire holds under 200,000 distinct CDR3 sequences, with roughly 95% as singletons.

The sample consisted of CD8+ T cells from PBMCs. The chain couples TRBV29-1 to TRBJ2-1; D ambiguous. This clonotype originated in a human donor with multiple sclerosis. The CDR3 sequence is CSVVRYNEQFF. CDR3 DNA: TGCAGCGTTGTAAGGTACAATGAGCAGTTCTTC.